This T cell receptor (beta chain) was profiled in a study of siplizumab effects on memory and regulatory T cells. General observations from the study: Researchers could map only a minor fraction of alloreactive clones to unstimulated subsets.

Per sample, the assay covered 90,000 to 100,000 TCR templates. The table came from immunoSEQ multiplex PCR; TCRdb's copy has only in-frame clones and leaves some out. The data hold roughly 110,000 clones, with over 85% observed a single time. V gave up 0 bases and J gave up 0 bases; unmatched junction bases: 1. This CDR3 region has 16 residues. Germline V gene data show CDR1 as SGDLS and CDR2 as YYNGEE. As regards this clone: The antigen remains undetermined.

The specimen sequenced was non-Treg CD4+ T cells sorted from blood. This receptor was identified in a human donor in good health. This chain uses TRBV9 with TRBJ1-1, with 11 positions matching TRBD1. CDR3 loop: CASSVGTGGMNTEAFF. For the CDR3, the DNA is TGTGCCAGCAGCGTAGGGACAGGGGGCATGAACACTGAAGCTTTCTTT.